This TCR beta chain was obtained from a study of OX40 agonist ivuxolimab in advanced cancers. For the study in its entirety: Ivuxolimab, which targeted the costimulatory receptor OX40 (CD134), was an agonistic, fully human IgG2 monoclonal antibody. Prior anti-PD-1, anti-PD-L1 or anti-CTLA-4 therapy was permitted, and checkpoint inhibitors had been received by 30% to 40% of dose-escalation patients. Peripheral TCRbeta sequencing was intended to test whether TCR sequence diversity was altered and clonal T-cell expansion was caused by ivuxolimab. Of the 50 to 55 patients in dose escalation, about 19 had hepatocellular carcinoma, around 15 had melanoma, 9 had renal cell carcinoma and 9 had head and neck cancer. The monotherapy dose-escalation portion (N of about 57 patients) of the phase I ivuxolimab trial is reported in the paper. In the dose-escalation cohort, approximately 82% of patients were male, and the mean age was 60 years with a range of roughly 23 to 90. Intravenous ivuxolimab was administered to patients every 2 weeks at six dose levels: 0.01, 0.1, 0.3, 1.5, 3 and 10 mg/kg. Partial responses occurred in three dose-escalation patients, of whom one had hepatocellular carcinoma and two had cutaneous melanoma. On the study overall, not on this receptor specifically: Low levels of normalized T-cell clonal expansion were also seen in some patients who did not respond. On average, CD8+ T cells showed more expanded clones than CD4+ T cells after ivuxolimab. The antigen specificity of the clonally expanded peripheral T cells was not determined. At doses of 0.1 to 3.0 mg/kg, clonal expansion of both CD4+ and CD8+ T cells in blood was seen between baseline and week 6. In partial responders in the 0.1-3.0 mg/kg groups, normalized peripheral clonal expansion was found to be among the lowest, especially among CD8+ T cells.

The germline V gene encodes CDR1 SGHRS and CDR2 YFSETQ. Taken from cysteine to phenylalanine, the CDR3 has 11 residues. The DNA shown is the 33-base CDR3, in frame from base 1. The junction carries 3 bases between V and J, which are trimmed by 0 bases and 8 bases respectively. Patients with a history of autoimmune disease or receiving systemic immunosuppression were excluded from the trial. In every dose cohort, peripheral blood was drawn for TCR sequencing at baseline, cycle 4 day 1, and cycle 7 day 1. The samples were drawn from a first-in-human, open-label, multicenter phase I dose-escalation trial of ivuxolimab. Adults with locally advanced or metastatic head and neck squamous cell, hepatocellular, melanoma or renal cell carcinoma were enrolled in the trial. Before TCR sequencing, CD4+ and CD8+ T cells were separately sorted from peripheral blood. For sequencing of the TCRbeta CDR3 region, genomic DNA was extracted from the sorted cells. The immunoSEQ Assay was used to sequence the TCRbeta CDR3 regions. Drawn from immuneACCESS, this table holds only the in-frame rearrangements with V and J called that TCRdb kept. Clones are partly lost; checked studies trace under half to an unresolved V gene and leave the rest unexplained. The table for this sample lists tens of thousands of clones; around 80% of them were counted only once. In total, the top ten clones hold roughly 5% of the sample.

Comments on this clone: This receptor's antigen is unknown. The record has no base qualities; no much larger clone is one base away.

The TCR sequence derives from an adult with an advanced solid tumor such as melanoma, head and neck, liver or kidney cancer. The chain was built from TRBV5-1 and TRBJ2-1, with the D gene not confidently named. Sample: CD4+ or CD8+ T cells sorted from blood, taken in a trial of the OX40 agonist ivuxolimab. The sequenced DNA is TGCGCCAGCAGCTTGGATTATGAGCAGTTCTTC. This yields the protein CASSLDYEQFF.